These 11 T cell receptor beta chains were sequenced from one sample in a study of beta chain features in type 1 diabetes. Isolated RNA was reverse transcribed in full, so expressed TCRB transcripts were sequenced. The assay was immunoSEQ multiplex PCR, and TCRdb's table has in-frame clones only and misses some. This sample carries about 330,000 clones, about 11% of them seen once, and the ten largest clones take roughly 0.016%. The material sequenced was naive CD4+ T cells from blood. The receptors shown here come from a woman in her twenties or thirties in good health.

The count of this clone is one. This chain connects TRBV4-1 to TRBJ2-5; 9 bases match TRBD2. The germline CDR1 and CDR2 sequences are MGHRA and YSYEKL. V was pared by 8 bases and J by 4 bases, with 14 bases of the junction left unmatched. The CDR3 length is 16 residues. The CDR3 bases are TGCGCCAGCCGAAGAGGGGCGGGAGGGCCCTCAGAGACCCAGTACTTC. Its protein product is CASRRGAGGPSETQYF.

V gene TRBV5-1 combines with J gene TRBJ2-6, with D possibly matching TRBD1 (6 bases). Trimming took off 1 base at V and 0 bases at J, with 11 bases between the two ends. Germline V gene sequence: CDR1 SGHRS, CDR2 YFSETQ. This CDR3 is built from 17 residues. CDR3 nucleotides: TGCGCCAGCAGCTTGTATGCAGGGGACTCTGGGGCCAACGTCCTGACTTTC. Amino acid sequence: CASSLYAGDSGANVLTF.

V and J are TRBV30 and TRBJ1-5; D is ambiguous. The CDR3 is 14 amino acids. Germline V CDR1 and CDR2: GTSNPN, SVGIG (reference sequence). V dropped 0 bases and J dropped 6 bases, with 12 bases sitting between them. CDR3 DNA: TGTGCCTGGAGTGTACAAGAGGGATCTCAGCCCCAGCATTTT. Protein sequence: CAWSVQEGSQPQHF.

The rearrangement uses TRBV20-1 and TRBJ2-1, with TRBD1 identical over 8 bases. J was trimmed by 12 bases and V by 4 bases; bases with no gene match: 5. CDR1 is DFQATT and CDR2 is SNEGSKA in the germline V gene (reference sequence). The CDR3 extends over 11 amino acids. CDR3 sequence (DNA): TGCAGTGCTACTACCGGGACAGGGCAGTTCTTC. Translated: CSATTGTGQFF.

The rearrangement joins TRBV29-1 to TRBJ2-1; 8 bases match TRBD1. The CDR3 runs to 14 residues. With V trimmed by 7 bases and J by 5 bases, 10 bases remained unmatched. In germline, CDR1 is SQVTM, CDR2 ANQGSEA. CDR3 coding DNA: TGCAGCGGGTGGGGACAGGTTACCCACAATGAGCAGTTCTTC. It translates to CSGWGQVTHNEQFF.

The sample holds a few counts of this clone. The chain has TRBV27 and TRBJ2-3; possibly TRBD1 for D (5 bases). Germline CDR1 is MNHEY and CDR2 is SMNVEV (reference sequence). V lost 4 bases to trimming and J lost 4 bases, with 18 bases between them. This CDR3 is 16 amino acids long. CDR3 protein: CASSYLGAVVSDTQYF. CDR3 sequence (DNA): TGTGCCAGCAGTTACCTTGGGGCGGTGGTTTCAGATACGCAGTATTTT.

The chain employs TRBV5-1 and TRBJ2-7, with 10 bases matching TRBD2. The DNA end is a closer match to TRBJ2-5, so the J assignment may be wrong. This CDR3 contains 16 residues. Per the germline V gene, CDR1 is SGHRS and CDR2 is YFSETQ. The DNA for the CDR3 is TGCGCCAGCAGCTCCATGGGCCTAGCGGGGGCAGAGACCCAGTACTTC. Its translation: CASSSMGLAGAETQYF.

The gene calls are TRBV23-1 and TRBJ2-1; TRBD1 matches 7 bases. TRBV23-1 is an ORF for which the function is uncertain. The CDR3 covers 16 residues. The ends lost 4 bases at V and 2 bases at J; junction bases unmatched: 8. The CDR3 DNA is TGCGCCAGCAGTCCTGGGACAGTACAAGCCTACAATGAGCAGTTCTTC. It yields the protein CASSPGTVQAYNEQFF.

The rearrangement uses TRBV7-2 and TRBJ2-1; 8 positions agree with TRBD1. V was clipped by 5 bases and J by 6 bases; unmatched bases: 9. The germline CDR1 and CDR2 sequences are SGHTA and FQGNSA. The CDR3 sequence is 15 residues long. This CDR3 reads CASSGSGTGTNEQFF. The CDR3 bases are TGTGCCAGCAGCGGCTCCGGGACAGGTACCAATGAGCAGTTCTTC.

This clone was picked up a small number of times. The rearrangement links TRBV5-1 to TRBJ2-1; no reliable D call. The CDR3 runs 11 residues. CDR1 SGHRS and CDR2 YFSETQ come from the germline V gene. The V and J ends lost 6 bases and 4 bases respectively, with 5 bases between them. CDR3 amino acids: CASTSYNEQFF. Here the CDR3 DNA reads TGCGCCAGCACCAGTTACAATGAGCAGTTCTTC.

The chain recombines TRBV7-9 with TRBJ2-1; maybe TRBD2 (6 bases). Per the germline V gene, CDR1 is SEHNR and CDR2 is FQNEAQ (reference sequence). The V gene lost 9 bases and the J gene lost 9 bases, with 24 bases spanning the gap. The CDR3 is made up of 15 amino acids. The CDR3 DNA reads TGTGCCAGTACCCCCTCCGAGATCGCGGGGAGTGAGCAGTTCTTC. It encodes CASTPSEIAGSEQFF.